The 21 T cell receptor beta chains below all came from one sample that was sequenced in a study of vaccination effects on CD4 cells after COVID-19. Sequencing used immunoSEQ multiplex PCR; TCRdb keeps in-frame clones, though not all of them. The sample carries 65,000 to 80,000 clones, more than 70% recorded once. Culture lasted about ten days before CD4+ T cell isolation. Antigen specificity for these receptors is unknown. Sequencing used CD4+ T cells from PBMCs cultured without peptide, obtained before COVID-19 vaccination. These TCRs come from a human donor who received a COVID-19 vaccine.

The chain links TRBV21-1 to TRBJ2-7; no check of the table's D call, TRBD1, against the DNA was made. TRBV21-1 is a pseudogene segment. This CDR3 has 15 amino acids. The CDR3, as DNA: TGTGCCAGCAGCAAAGGGACCAGGGGTCAGCACGAGCAGTACGTC. Translating gives CASSKGTRGQHEQYV.

J is TRBJ1-2 and V is TRBV5-1, with TRBD1 matching 8 bases. Germline CDR1 is SGHRS and CDR2 is YFSETQ. The CDR3 covers 14 residues. J lost 5 bases, V lost 1 base, and 4 bases had no gene match. The CDR3 reads CASSLQGAPYGYTF. The CDR3 bases are TGCGCCAGCAGCTTGCAGGGGGCGCCGTATGGCTACACCTTC.

The V and J genes are TRBV10-1 and TRBJ2-5; 13 bases are a match to TRBD2. V lost 5 bases to trimming and J lost 5 bases; unmatched junction nucleotides: 5. The CDR3 is 15 amino acids. Germline lookup yields CDR1 WNHNN and CDR2 SYGVQD (reference sequence). The CDR3 is CASSPRTSGGETQYF. The CDR3 nucleotides read TGCGCCAGCAGTCCCCGGACTAGCGGGGGTGAGACCCAGTACTTC.

This clone was seen once. The CDR3 sequence: CASSLTGNYGYTF. The CDR3 DNA is TGTGCCAGCAGTTTGACAGGGAACTATGGCTACACCTTC. V and J are TRBV28 and TRBJ1-2; 7 bases align to TRBD1. J lost 2 bases, V lost 3 bases, and 0 bases had no gene match. Germline V lookup: CDR1 MDHEN, CDR2 SYDVKM. CDR3 length: 13 residues.

This chain links TRBV3-1 (or the pseudogene TRBV3-2) with TRBJ1-1; tentative D call: TRBD1 (5 bases). In germline, CDR1 is LGHDT, CDR2 YNNKEL (reference sequence). The CDR3 loop spans 15 amino acids. The V end lost 1 base, the J end lost 0 bases, and 9 bases lay between the germline ends. The CDR3 spells CASSQVKGVNTEAFF. The CDR3 coding sequence is TGTGCCAGCAGCCAAGTGAAAGGGGTGAACACTGAAGCTTTCTTT.

This chain connects TRBV19 to TRBJ1-2; weak D call: TRBD1 (5 bases). Looked up from germline, CDR1 is LNHDA and CDR2 is SQIVND (reference sequence). Trimming shortened V by 5 bases and J by 0 bases, and 10 bases separated the two germline ends. This CDR3 is built from 14 residues. CDR3 protein: CASSQTASNYGYTF. For the CDR3, the DNA is TGTGCCAGTAGTCAGACAGCGTCTAACTATGGCTACACCTTC.

The rearrangement uses TRBV5-1 and TRBJ1-3; possibly TRBD1 for D (6 bases). The V and J ends lost 4 bases and 4 bases respectively, with 15 bases between them. Germline-derived CDR1 and CDR2 are SGHRS and YFSETQ. The CDR3 runs 15 residues. The CDR3 region is CASSLGGRSGNTIYF. The CDR3 DNA is TGCGCCAGCAGCCTAGGGGGGAGATCAGGAAACACCATATATTTT.

The gene calls are TRBV5-4 and TRBJ1-1; D uncertain. Germline V gene data show CDR1 as SGHNT and CDR2 as YYREEE (reference sequence). V was clipped by 1 base and J by 2 bases, with 12 bases between them. The length of the CDR3 is 15 residues. CDR3 residues: CASSLNMNLNTEAFF. The CDR3 nucleotides are TGTGCCAGCAGCTTGAATATGAACCTCAACACTGAAGCTTTCTTT.

This clone was counted between two and nine times. This CDR3 reads CASTYRGALTGELFF. For the CDR3, the DNA is TGTGCCAGTACCTACCGGGGAGCCCTCACCGGGGAGCTGTTTTTT. V and J are TRBV19 and TRBJ2-2, with D possibly TRBD2 on 5 matching bases. Germline CDR1 LNHDA, CDR2 SQIVND (reference sequence). The V and J ends lost 7 bases and 4 bases respectively, with 16 bases between them. The CDR3 is 15 residues long.

The J gene is TRBJ2-1, the V gene TRBV7-3; TRBD2 matches at 7 bases. V gave up 4 bases and J gave up 0 bases; unmatched junction bases: 3. The germline V gene encodes CDR1 SGHTA and CDR2 FQGTGA. The CDR3 extends over 15 amino acids. The CDR3 here is CASSSGGSSYNEQFF. The CDR3 region has the DNA TGTGCCAGCAGCTCGGGGGGTAGCTCCTACAATGAGCAGTTCTTC.

Only a few counts were recorded for this clone. The rearrangement links TRBV5-1 to TRBJ2-3; D not resolved. This CDR3 is 12 amino acids long. V was shortened by 4 bases and J by 2 bases, with 5 bases between the two germline ends. The germline gives CDR1 SGHRS, CDR2 YFSETQ. This CDR3 reads CASSLPTDTQYF. CDR3 coding DNA: TGCGCCAGCAGCCTCCCCACAGATACGCAGTATTTT.

V usage is TRBV9 and J usage is TRBJ2-1, with D maybe TRBD2 (6 bases). The V and J ends lost 0 bases and 2 bases respectively, with 6 bases between them. The CDR3 totals 14 residues. Germline V gene lookup returns CDR1 SGDLS and CDR2 YYNGEE. The CDR3 DNA is TGTGCCAGCAGCGTAGGCGGGACCTACAATGAGCAGTTCTTC. It specifies CASSVGGTYNEQFF.

The genes are TRBV3-1 (or the pseudogene TRBV3-2) and TRBJ1-2; possibly TRBD1 for D (5 bases). From germline, CDR1 is LGHDT and CDR2 YNNKEL (reference sequence). With 3 bases removed from V and 5 bases from J, the gap between germline ends came to 19 bases. The CDR3 totals 16 residues. CDR3 in amino acids: CASSHSFGQGEYGYTF. CDR3 nucleotides: TGTGCCAGCAGCCATAGTTTTGGGCAGGGAGAGTATGGCTACACCTTC.

The chain links TRBV19 to TRBJ2-7, with 8 bases identical to TRBD1. V dropped 1 base and J dropped 7; count of bases not matched to a gene: 9. From germline, CDR1 is LNHDA and CDR2 SQIVND (reference sequence). The CDR3 runs 15 residues. The chain's CDR3 is CASSIVTQGAGEQYV. For the CDR3, the DNA is TGTGCCAGTAGTATAGTTACTCAGGGGGCCGGGGAGCAGTACGTC.

The rearrangement links TRBV19 to TRBJ2-5; no clear D. This CDR3 is built from 13 residues. With 5 bases removed from V and 5 bases from J, the gap between germline ends came to 12 bases. Germline CDR1 and CDR2: LNHDA and SQIVND (reference sequence). CDR3 nucleotide sequence: TGTGCCAGTAGTCCTGGGCCCCGGGAGACCCAGTACTTC. Residues: CASSPGPRETQYF.

The rearrangement uses TRBV7-2 and TRBJ2-5; D unresolved. V gave up 5 bases and J gave up 5 bases, with 15 bases separating them. CDR1 and CDR2 (germline): SGHTA, FQGNSA. This CDR3 has 14 amino acids. The CDR3 DNA is TGTGCCAGCAGCCCCAGCAGATTAATGGAGACCCAGTACTTC. Translated: CASSPSRLMETQYF.

The rearrangement links TRBV3-1 (or the pseudogene TRBV3-2) to TRBJ1-2; TRBD1 might be the D (6 bases). CDR1 LGHDT and CDR2 YNNKEL come from the germline V gene (reference sequence). Between the trimmed V and J ends, which lost 1 base and 6 bases, there was a span of 12 bases. The CDR3 covers 14 residues. CDR3 nucleotide sequence: TGTGCCAGCAGCCAAGCCACAGGGCAGGATGGCTACACCTTC. Translating gives CASSQATGQDGYTF.

There are a few counts of this clone. The CDR3: CASSRITSGGTDTQYF. Written as DNA, the CDR3 is TGTGCCAGCAGCCGAATAACTAGCGGGGGCACAGATACGCAGTATTTT. This rearrangement joins TRBV6-2 or TRBV6-3 to TRBJ2-3; 10 bases align to TRBD2. The germline V gene has CDR1 MNHEY and CDR2 SVGEGT. The CDR3 runs to 16 residues. After removal of 6 bases from V and 1 base from J, the junction contained 7 bases not matched to a gene.

The V gene is TRBV5-1, the J gene TRBJ1-1; D is unclear. CDR3 length: 15 residues. Germline CDR1 and CDR2: SGHRS and YFSETQ. V lost 4 bases, J lost 1 base, and 14 bases lay in between. This chain's CDR3 is CASSLLTGENTEAFF. In DNA form, the CDR3 reads TGCGCCAGCAGCCTCCTAACTGGGGAGAACACTGAAGCTTTCTTT.

This clone was counted once. This rearrangement joins TRBV19 to TRBJ2-1, with 7 bases identical to TRBD2. The CDR3 is 15 residues long. CDR1 LNHDA and CDR2 SQIVND come from the germline V gene (reference sequence). The trim removed 7 bases at V and 5 bases at J, leaving 11 bases unmatched. The CDR3 spells CASNRPGGTNNEQFF. The CDR3 bases are TGTGCCAGTAATCGCCCGGGGGGTACTAACAATGAGCAGTTCTTC.

The rearrangement uses TRBV6-2 or TRBV6-3 and TRBJ1-6; D gene ambiguous. CDR1 and CDR2 from the germline V gene are MNHEY and SVGEGT. This CDR3 is 15 amino acids long. Deletions cut 7 bases from V and 12 bases from J, with 22 bases between. CDR3 loop: CASTPLDGLRGPLHF. The CDR3, as DNA: TGTGCCAGCACCCCCCTCGACGGACTCCGGGGACCCCTCCACTTT.